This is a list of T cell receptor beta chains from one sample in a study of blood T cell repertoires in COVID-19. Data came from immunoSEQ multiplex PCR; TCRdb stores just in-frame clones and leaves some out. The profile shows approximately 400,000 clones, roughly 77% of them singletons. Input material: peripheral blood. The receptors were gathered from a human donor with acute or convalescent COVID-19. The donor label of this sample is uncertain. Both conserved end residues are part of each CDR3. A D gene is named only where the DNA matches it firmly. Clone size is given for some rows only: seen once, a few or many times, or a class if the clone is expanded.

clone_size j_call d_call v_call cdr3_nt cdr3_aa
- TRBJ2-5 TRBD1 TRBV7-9 TGTGCCAGCAGCTTAGGTTTAAGGGGGCGAGGTCCCCCGCAAGAGACCCAGTACTTC CASSLGLRGRGPPQETQYF
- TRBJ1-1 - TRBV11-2 TGTGCCAACAGCTTAGTGGCACGAGGGACTGAAGCTTTCTTT CANSLVARGTEAFF
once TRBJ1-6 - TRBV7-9 TGTGCCAGCAGCCTCTCGAAGAGTTCACCCCTCCACTTT CASSLSKSSPLHF
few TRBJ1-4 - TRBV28 TGTGCCAGCTCCGGGACCGGGGGTGGTAATGAAAAACTGTTTTTT CASSGTGGGNEKLFF
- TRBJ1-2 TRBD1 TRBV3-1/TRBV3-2 TGTGCCAGCAGCCCGCCCGGGACAGGGTCGTTTGGTGGCTACACCTTC CASSPPGTGSFGGYTF
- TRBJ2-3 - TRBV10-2 TGCGCCAGCAGTGAGTCGGGGGGAGATACGCAGTATTTT CASSESGGDTQYF
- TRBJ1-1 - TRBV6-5 TGTGCCAGCAGTTACCACCGGGGTCGTCGAAACACTGAAGCTTTCTTT CASSYHRGRRNTEAFF
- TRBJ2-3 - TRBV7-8 TGTGCCAGCAGCTTACCTACAGGGAACACAGATACGCAGTATTTT CASSLPTGNTDTQYF
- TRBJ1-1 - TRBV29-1 TGCAGCGTTGTCTCAGATCTGAACACTGAAGCTTTCTTT CSVVSDLNTEAFF
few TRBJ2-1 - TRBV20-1 TGCAGTGCTAACTTGAGGGGGGAGCAGTTCTTC CSANLRGEQFF
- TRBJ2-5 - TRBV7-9 TGTGCCAGCAGCTTAGAGGCGGTCCCATTCGAGACCCAGTACTTC CASSLEAVPFETQYF
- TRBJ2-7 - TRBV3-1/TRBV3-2 TGTGCCAGCAGCCAAGACCCCGCAGGAGGGCATTCCTACGAGCAGTACTTC CASSQDPAGGHSYEQYF
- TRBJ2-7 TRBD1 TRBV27 TGTGCCAGCAGTTTAAGATCAGGACAGGGGGATTGGTACGAGCAGTACTTC CASSLRSGQGDWYEQYF
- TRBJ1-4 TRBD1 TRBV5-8 TGTGCCAGCAGCTTCGACAGGGTTGAAAAACTGTTTTTT CASSFDRVEKLFF
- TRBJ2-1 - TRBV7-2 TGTGCCAGCAGCTTAGATCGAGCCTCCTACAATGAGCAGTTCTTC CASSLDRASYNEQFF
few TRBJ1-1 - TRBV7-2 TGTGCCAGCAGCCCACTCAGGGCTAGGCACACTGAAGCTTTCTTT CASSPLRARHTEAFF
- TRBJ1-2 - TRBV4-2 TGTGCCAGCAGCCAATCCGGGGGTGATGGCTACACCTTC CASSQSGGDGYTF
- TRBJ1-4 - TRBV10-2 TGCGCCAGCAGTCAAAATGAAAAACTGTTTTTT CASSQNEKLFF
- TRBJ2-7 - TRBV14 TGTGCCAGCAGCCAAACAGGGAACGAGCAGTACTTC CASSQTGNEQYF
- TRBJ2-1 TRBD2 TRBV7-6 TGTGCCAGCAGCTTATCGGCTAGCGGCATCAATGAGCAGTTCTTC CASSLSASGINEQFF
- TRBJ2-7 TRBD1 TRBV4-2 TGTGCCAGCAGCAGCGGGACAGGGCTTATCGAGCAGTACTTC CASSSGTGLIEQYF
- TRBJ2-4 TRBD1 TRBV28 TGTGCCAGCAGCACCCAGGGGGCGGGAAACATTCAGTACTTC CASSTQGAGNIQYF
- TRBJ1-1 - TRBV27 TGTGCCAGCAGCCAACGGGTAGGCACTGAAGCTTTCTTT CASSQRVGTEAFF
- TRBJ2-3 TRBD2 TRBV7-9 TGTGCCAGCAGCTCCTGGGGCGGGGGGCGGAAGGCAGATACGCAGTATTTT CASSSWGGGRKADTQYF
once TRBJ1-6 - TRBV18 TGTGCCAGCAGATTGGAGGGCTCGGGGAATTCACCCCTCCACTTT CASRLEGSGNSPLHF
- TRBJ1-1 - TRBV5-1 TGCGCCAGCAGCTTGGAGGGCGACAGCCTAACTGAAGCTTTCTTT CASSLEGDSLTEAFF
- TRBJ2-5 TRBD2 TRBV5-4 TGTGCCAGCAACGACGGCGGGGGGCGAGAGACCCAGTACTTC CASNDGGGRETQYF
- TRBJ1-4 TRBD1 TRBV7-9 TGTGCCAGCAGCTCCGGACAGGCAACTAATGAAAAACTGTTTTTT CASSSGQATNEKLFF
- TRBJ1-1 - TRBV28 TGTGCCAGCAGTTCTTACGGTGGTGGCAGGGCGGACACTGAAGCTTTCTTT CASSSYGGGRADTEAFF
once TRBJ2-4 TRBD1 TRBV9 TGTGCCAGCAGCGTAGGACAGGGAATGGGGCAGTACTTC CASSVGQGMGQYF
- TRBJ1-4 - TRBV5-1 TGCGCCAGCAGCTTTCAGGGAGGTAATGAAAAACTGTTTTTT CASSFQGGNEKLFF
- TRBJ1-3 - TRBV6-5 TGTGCCAGCAGGGAGGGGCCTGGAAACACCATATATTTT CASREGPGNTIYF
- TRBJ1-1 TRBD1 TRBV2 TGTGCCAGCAGTGGACGACAGGGTACTGAAGCTTTCTTT CASSGRQGTEAFF
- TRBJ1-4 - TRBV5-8 TGTGCCAGCAGCTTGCGACGGGGGGGAGGTGAAAAACTGTTTTTT CASSLRRGGGEKLFF
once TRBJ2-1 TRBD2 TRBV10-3 TGTGCCATCAAAAGGAGCGGGGGGGTCTCCTACAATGAGCAGTTCTTC CAIKRSGGVSYNEQFF
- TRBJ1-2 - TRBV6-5 TGTGCCAGCGTTGCGTTCTATGGCTACACCTTC CASVAFYGYTF
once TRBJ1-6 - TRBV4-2 TGTGCCAGCAGCCAAGGGGGGGGAGTGGATTCACCCCTCCACTTT CASSQGGGVDSPLHF
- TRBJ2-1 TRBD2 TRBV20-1 TGCAGTGCTAGTGATGGCGGGAGGGCTAATGAGCAGTTCTTC CSASDGGRANEQFF
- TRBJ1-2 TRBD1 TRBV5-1 TGCGCCAGCAGCTTGGAAAGGGGGCGCGACTATGGCTACACCTTC CASSLERGRDYGYTF
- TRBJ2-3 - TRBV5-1 TGCGCCAGCAGCTTGGTACCAGGGGGCACAGATACGCAGTATTTT CASSLVPGGTDTQYF
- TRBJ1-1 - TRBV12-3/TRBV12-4 TGTGCCAGCACGTTGAGTGAAGCTTTCTTT CASTLSEAFF
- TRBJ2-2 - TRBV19 TGTGCCAGTAGGACAGGACAGACCACTAACACCGGGGAGCTGTTTTTT CASRTGQTTNTGELFF
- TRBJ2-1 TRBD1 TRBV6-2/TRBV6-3 TGTGCCAGCAGCCGACAGGGGGCTATCAATGAGCAGTTCTTC CASSRQGAINEQFF
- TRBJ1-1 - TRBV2 TGTGCCAGCAGTGACTTTACCCCAGCTGAAGCTTTCTTT CASSDFTPAEAFF